This T cell receptor (beta chain) was profiled in a study of T cell responses to AZD1222 COVID-19 vaccine. Sequenced by immunoSEQ multiplex PCR; TCRdb stores in-frame clones only, minus some. The data hold around 88,000 clones, with approximately 91% observed a single time. Findings of the study overall: The breadth and depth of Spike-specific TCRs increased once two AZD1222 doses had been given.

V was pared by 1 base and J by 1 base, with 15 bases between. The CDR3 extends over 17 amino acids. Looked up from germline, CDR1 is SGHNT and CDR2 is YYREEE (reference sequence). On this clone: Its antigen is still unknown.

The sequencing here drew on peripheral blood, taken on day 0 of AZD1222 vaccination. The chain carries TRBV5-4 and TRBJ1-5; D is undetermined. The TCR originated in an adult in good health. The CDR3 here is CASSLWQPDTSNQPQHF. The CDR3 nucleotides are TGTGCCAGCAGCTTGTGGCAGCCGGATACAAGCAATCAGCCCCAGCATTTT.